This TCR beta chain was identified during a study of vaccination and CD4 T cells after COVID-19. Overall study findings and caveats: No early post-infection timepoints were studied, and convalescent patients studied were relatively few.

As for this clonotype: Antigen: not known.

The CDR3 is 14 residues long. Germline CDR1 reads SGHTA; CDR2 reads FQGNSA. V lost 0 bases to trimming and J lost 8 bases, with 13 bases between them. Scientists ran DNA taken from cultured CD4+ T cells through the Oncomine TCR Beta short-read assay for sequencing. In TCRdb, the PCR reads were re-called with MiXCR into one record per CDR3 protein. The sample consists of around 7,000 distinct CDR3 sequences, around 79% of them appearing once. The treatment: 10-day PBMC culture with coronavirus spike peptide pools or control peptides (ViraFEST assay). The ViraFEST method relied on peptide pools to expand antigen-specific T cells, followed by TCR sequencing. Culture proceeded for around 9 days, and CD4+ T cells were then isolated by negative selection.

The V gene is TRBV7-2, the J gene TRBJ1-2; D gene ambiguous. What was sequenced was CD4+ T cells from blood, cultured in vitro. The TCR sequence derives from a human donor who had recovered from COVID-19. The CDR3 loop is CASSLAGGRSGYTF. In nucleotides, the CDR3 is TGTGCCAGCAGCTTAGCGGGTGGCAGATCAGGCTACACCTTC.